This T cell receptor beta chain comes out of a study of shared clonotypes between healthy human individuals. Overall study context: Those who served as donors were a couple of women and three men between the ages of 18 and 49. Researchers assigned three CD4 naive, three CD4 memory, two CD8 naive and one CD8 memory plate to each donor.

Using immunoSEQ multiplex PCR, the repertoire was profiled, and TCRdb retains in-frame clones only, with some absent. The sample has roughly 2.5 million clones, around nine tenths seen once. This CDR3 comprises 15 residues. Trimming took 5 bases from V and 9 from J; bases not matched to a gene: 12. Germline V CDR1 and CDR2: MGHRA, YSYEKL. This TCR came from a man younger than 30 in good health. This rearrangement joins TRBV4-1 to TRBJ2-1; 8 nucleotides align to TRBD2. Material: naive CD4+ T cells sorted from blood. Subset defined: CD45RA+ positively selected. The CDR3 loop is CASSWRGDGGAEQFF. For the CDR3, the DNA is TGCGCCAGCAGCTGGCGGGGCGACGGGGGGGCTGAGCAGTTCTTC.